This T cell receptor (beta chain) was captured in a study of identifying expanded T cells in peripheral blood. Profiling relied on immunoSEQ multiplex PCR, and the TCRdb table lists in-frame clones only, not all of them. This sample has 80,000 to 95,000 clones; approximately 89% occur once, and the top ten carry 4%. The germline CDR1 and CDR2 sequences are MNHEY and SMNVEV (reference sequence). The CDR3 covers 15 residues. V was pared by 2 bases and J by 0 bases, with 9 bases between. About this clone itself: Antigen: not known.

Study results and limitations: Technical replicates showed roughly 1.2 changed clones; about 2 weeks 15 to 20; four weeks 19. Two-week clone count variance significantly increased as total template count grew.

During the collection period, no donor immune events like infections were recorded. The chain has TRBV27 and TRBJ2-3; the D call may be TRBD1 or TRBD2 (6 bases each). Material: blood. The receptor was derived from a person aged 18-70 years in good health. The CDR3 region is CASSLAGHSTDTQYF. In DNA form, the CDR3 reads TGTGCCAGCAGTTTAGCGGGACACAGCACAGATACGCAGTATTTT.